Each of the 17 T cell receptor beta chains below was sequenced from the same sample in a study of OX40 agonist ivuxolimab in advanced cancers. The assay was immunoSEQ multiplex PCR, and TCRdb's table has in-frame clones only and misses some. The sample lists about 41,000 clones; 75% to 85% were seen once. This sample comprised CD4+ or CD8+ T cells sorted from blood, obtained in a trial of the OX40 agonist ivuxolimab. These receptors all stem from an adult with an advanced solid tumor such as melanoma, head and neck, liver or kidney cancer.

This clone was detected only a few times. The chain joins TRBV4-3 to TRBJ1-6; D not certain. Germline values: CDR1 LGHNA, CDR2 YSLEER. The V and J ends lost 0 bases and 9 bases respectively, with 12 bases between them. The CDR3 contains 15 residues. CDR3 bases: TGCGCCAGCAGCCAAGACTGGGGAGTAGGTTCACCCCTCCACTTT. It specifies CASSQDWGVGSPLHF.

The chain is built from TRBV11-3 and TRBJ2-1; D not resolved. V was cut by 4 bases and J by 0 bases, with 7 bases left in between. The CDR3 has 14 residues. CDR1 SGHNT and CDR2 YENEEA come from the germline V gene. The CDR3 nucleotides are TGTGCCAGCAGCTCCAATCCCTCCTACAATGAGCAGTTCTTC. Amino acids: CASSSNPSYNEQFF.

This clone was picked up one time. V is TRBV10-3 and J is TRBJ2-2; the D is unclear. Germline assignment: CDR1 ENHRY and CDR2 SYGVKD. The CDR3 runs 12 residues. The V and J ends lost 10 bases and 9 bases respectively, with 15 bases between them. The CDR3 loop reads CATRVDRRELFF. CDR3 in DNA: TGTGCCACCCGGGTGGATAGGCGGGAGCTGTTTTTT.

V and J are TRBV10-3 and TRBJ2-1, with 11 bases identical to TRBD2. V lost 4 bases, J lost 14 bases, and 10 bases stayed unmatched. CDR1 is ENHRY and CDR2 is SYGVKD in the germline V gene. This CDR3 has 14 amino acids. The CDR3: CAISGTSGRGLEFF. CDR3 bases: TGTGCCATCAGTGGAACTAGCGGGAGAGGGTTGGAGTTCTTC.

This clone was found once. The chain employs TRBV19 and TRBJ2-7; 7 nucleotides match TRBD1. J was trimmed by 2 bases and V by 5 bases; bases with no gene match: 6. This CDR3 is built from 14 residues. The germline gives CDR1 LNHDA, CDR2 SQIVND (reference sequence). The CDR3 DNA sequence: TGTGCCAGTAGTGCCTGGGACAGAGCCTACGAGCAGTACTTC. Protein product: CASSAWDRAYEQYF.

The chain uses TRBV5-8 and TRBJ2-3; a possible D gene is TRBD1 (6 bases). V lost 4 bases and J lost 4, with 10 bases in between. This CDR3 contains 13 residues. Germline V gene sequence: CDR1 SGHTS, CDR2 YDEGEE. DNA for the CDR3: TGTGCCAGCAGCCCAACAGGGTCAGATACGCAGTATTTT. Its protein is CASSPTGSDTQYF. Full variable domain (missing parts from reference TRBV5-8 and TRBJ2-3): EAGVTQSPTHLIKTRGQQATLRCSPISGHTSVYWYQQALGLGLQFLLWYDEGEERNRGNFPPRFSGRQFPNYSSELNVNALELEDSALYLCASSPTGSDTQYFGPGTRLTVL.

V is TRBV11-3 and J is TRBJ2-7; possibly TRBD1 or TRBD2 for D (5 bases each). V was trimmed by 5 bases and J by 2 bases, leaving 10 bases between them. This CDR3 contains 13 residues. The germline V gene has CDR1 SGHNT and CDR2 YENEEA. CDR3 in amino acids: CASSPGTAYEQYF. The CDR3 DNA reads TGTGCCAGCAGCCCCGGGACCGCCTACGAGCAGTACTTC.

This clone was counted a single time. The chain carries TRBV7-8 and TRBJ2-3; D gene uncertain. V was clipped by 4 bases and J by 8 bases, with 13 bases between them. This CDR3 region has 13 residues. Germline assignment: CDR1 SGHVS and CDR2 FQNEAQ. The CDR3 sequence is CASSSEPMATQYF. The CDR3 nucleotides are TGTGCCAGCAGCTCCGAGCCGATGGCTACGCAGTATTTT.

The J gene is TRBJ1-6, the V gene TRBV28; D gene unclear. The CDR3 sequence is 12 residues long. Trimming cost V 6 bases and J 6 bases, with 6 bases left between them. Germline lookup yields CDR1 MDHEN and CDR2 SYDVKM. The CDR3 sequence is CASSYGNSPLHF. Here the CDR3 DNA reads TGTGCCAGCAGCTATGGTAATTCACCCCTCCACTTT.

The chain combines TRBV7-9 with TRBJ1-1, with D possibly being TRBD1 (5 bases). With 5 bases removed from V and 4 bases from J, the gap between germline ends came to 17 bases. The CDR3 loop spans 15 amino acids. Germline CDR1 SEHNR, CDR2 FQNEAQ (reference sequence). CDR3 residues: CASSERGAGPTEAFF. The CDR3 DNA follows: TGTGCCAGCAGCGAAAGAGGGGCAGGGCCCACTGAAGCTTTCTTT.

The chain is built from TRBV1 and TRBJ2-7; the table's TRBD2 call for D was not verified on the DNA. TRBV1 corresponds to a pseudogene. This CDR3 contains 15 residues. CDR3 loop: CTSSQVEPDFYEQYF. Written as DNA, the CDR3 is TGCACCAGCAGCCAAGTTGAGCCGGACTTTTACGAGCAGTACTTC.

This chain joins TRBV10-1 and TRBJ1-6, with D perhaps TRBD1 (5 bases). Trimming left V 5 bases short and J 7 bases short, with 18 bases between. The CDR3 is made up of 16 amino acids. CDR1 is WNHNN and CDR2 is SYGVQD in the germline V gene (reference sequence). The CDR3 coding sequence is TGCGCCAGCAGTACCGGGACCTTGGGATGGAATTCACCCCTCCACTTT. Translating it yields CASSTGTLGWNSPLHF.

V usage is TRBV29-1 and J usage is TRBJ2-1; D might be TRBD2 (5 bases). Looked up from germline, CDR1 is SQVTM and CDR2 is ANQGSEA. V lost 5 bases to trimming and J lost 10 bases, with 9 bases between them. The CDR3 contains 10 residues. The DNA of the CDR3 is TGCAGCGTTCAGGAGGCAGAGCAGTTCTTC. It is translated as CSVQEAEQFF.

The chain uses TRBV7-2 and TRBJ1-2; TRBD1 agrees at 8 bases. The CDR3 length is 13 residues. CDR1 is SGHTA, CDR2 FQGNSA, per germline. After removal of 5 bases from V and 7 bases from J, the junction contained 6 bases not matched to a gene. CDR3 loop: CASSRGQVSGYTF. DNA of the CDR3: TGTGCCAGCAGCCGGGGACAGGTCTCTGGCTACACCTTC. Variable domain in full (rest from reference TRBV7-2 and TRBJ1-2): GAGVSQSPSNKVTEKGKDVELRCDPISGHTALYWYRQSLGQGLEFLIYFQGNSAPDKSGLPSDRFSAERTGGSVSTLTIQRTQQEDSAVYLCASSRGQVSGYTFGSGTRLTVV.

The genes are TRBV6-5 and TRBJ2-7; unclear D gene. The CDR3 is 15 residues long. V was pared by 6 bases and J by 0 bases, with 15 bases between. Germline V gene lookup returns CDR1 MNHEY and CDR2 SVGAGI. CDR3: CASSPEQLSSYEQYF. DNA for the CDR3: TGTGCCAGCAGCCCCGAGCAGTTGAGCTCCTACGAGCAGTACTTC.

CDR3 sequence (DNA): TGTGCCAGCAGTGCTCGACTCTCGAACACTGAAGCTTTCTTT. This codes for CASSARLSNTEAFF. The genes are TRBV6-6 and TRBJ1-1; no clear D. V lost 5 bases, J lost 1 base, and 11 bases lay in between. Germline assignment: CDR1 MNHNY and CDR2 SVGAGI (reference sequence). CDR3 length: 14 amino acids.

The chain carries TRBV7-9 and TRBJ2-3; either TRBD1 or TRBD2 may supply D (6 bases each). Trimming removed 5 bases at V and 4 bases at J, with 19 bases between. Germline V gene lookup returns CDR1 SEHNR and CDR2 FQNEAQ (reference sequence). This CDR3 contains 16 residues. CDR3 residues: CASSLNTGAMADTQYF. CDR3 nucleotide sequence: TGTGCCAGCAGCCTAAATACGGGGGCGATGGCAGATACGCAGTATTTT.